One and the same sample provided the 11 T cell receptor beta chains below, sequenced in a study of T cell repertoires in cytomegalovirus infection. These receptors' targets are unknown. TCRdb processed the reads anew with MiXCR; each CDR3 protein has one entry. The top ten hold roughly 12% of the sample, which has about 830,000 distinct CDR3 sequences, over 25% seen once. This specimen consisted of cultured CD8+ T cells from PBMCs, obtained from culture after CMV antigen stimulation. These receptors were collected from a human donor in good health (CMV status not recorded). Some clones in this sample may be carry-over from other donors' samples.

This clonotype has a count of ten or more. This chain joins TRBV7-6 and TRBJ2-7; the D gene is possibly TRBD2 (6 bases). The CDR3 is 14 residues long. Germline assignment: CDR1 SGHVS and CDR2 FNYEAQ. The V end was cut by 2 bases, the J end by 5 bases, with 13 bases between. The CDR3 sequence is CASSLIGSGDEQYF. CDR3 coding DNA: TGTGCCAGCAGCTTAATCGGATCGGGGGACGAGCAGTACTTC.

The rearrangement joins TRBV5-4 to TRBJ2-1; TRBD2 is a possible D gene (7 bases). Germline V gives CDR1 SGHNT, CDR2 YYREEE (reference sequence). This CDR3 spans 13 amino acids. Deletions cut 6 bases from V and 8 bases from J, with 15 bases between. For the CDR3, the DNA is TGTGCCAGCAAGGGGGGGGGCCTCCATGAGCAGTTCTTC. Amino acid sequence: CASKGGGLHEQFF.

This clonotype was found a few times. This chain links TRBV12-3 or TRBV12-4 with TRBJ2-2; D gene unclear. This CDR3 is 13 amino acids long. V was clipped by 1 base and J by 6 bases, with 6 bases between them. The CDR3 DNA follows: TGTGCCAGCAGTTTAGAACAGCCCGGGGAGCTGTTTTTT. It specifies CASSLEQPGELFF.

The genes are TRBV27 and TRBJ1-3, with 9 bases fitting TRBD1. The junction had 10 bases not matched to a gene; V was cut back by 6 bases and J by 1 base. CDR1 MNHEY and CDR2 SMNVEV come from the germline V gene (reference sequence). CDR3 length: 17 amino acids. The CDR3 DNA follows: TGTGCCAGCAGCCGGGGGGACAGGGTTACGTCTGGAAACACCATATATTTT. Amino acid sequence: CASSRGDRVTSGNTIYF.

The chain employs TRBV2 and TRBJ1-1; TRBD1 matches 7 bases. CDR3 length equals 16 residues. The V and J ends lost 9 bases and 3 bases, in that order; junction bases with no gene match: 16. CDR1 is SNHLY and CDR2 is FYNNEI in the germline V gene. The CDR3 sequence is CASKSERGRRDTEAFF. The CDR3 DNA sequence: TGTGCCAGTAAGAGCGAAAGGGGGCGGCGGGACACTGAAGCTTTCTTT.

The chain is built from TRBV27 and TRBJ2-7; TRBD1 matches 8 bases. Trimming took 5 bases from V and 6 from J; bases not matched to a gene: 3. Per germline, CDR1 MNHEY and CDR2 SMNVEV (reference sequence). The CDR3 length is 12 residues. The CDR3 is CASSLDRAEQYF. The CDR3 DNA follows: TGTGCCAGCAGTCTGGACAGGGCCGAGCAGTACTTC.

The chain has TRBV7-9 and TRBJ2-2; D uncertain. This CDR3 is built from 10 residues. Trimming pared 8 bases from V and 3 bases from J, leaving 1 base between. Germline lookup yields CDR1 SEHNR and CDR2 FQNEAQ (reference sequence). The CDR3 coding sequence is TGTGCCAGCCACACCGGGGAGCTGTTTTTT. It is translated as CASHTGELFF.

This clonotype was counted only a few times. The chain joins TRBV7-6 to TRBJ1-6; D perhaps matches TRBD1 (5 bases). The CDR3 contains 16 residues. The germline CDR1 and CDR2 sequences are SGHVS and FNYEAQ. V lost 4 bases and J lost 0, with 10 bases in between. The CDR3 sequence: CASSWGISSYNSPLHF. CDR3 DNA sequence: TGTGCCAGCAGCTGGGGGATCAGCTCCTATAATTCACCCCTCCACTTT.

This chain uses TRBV10-3 with TRBJ2-1; D ambiguous. V dropped 2 bases and J dropped 5 bases, with 7 bases sitting between them. Per germline, CDR1 ENHRY and CDR2 SYGVKD. This CDR3 has 13 amino acids. In nucleotides, the CDR3 is TGTGCCATCAGTGAGGTCGGCAACAATGAGCAGTTCTTC. Encoded protein: CAISEVGNNEQFF.

In its sample, this clonotype was seen a few times. The chain couples TRBV4-1 to TRBJ2-7; D might be TRBD1 or TRBD2, each matching 5 bases. CDR1 is MGHRA and CDR2 is YSYEKL in the germline V gene. CDR3 length equals 17 residues. The V and J ends lost 4 bases and 4 bases respectively, with 23 bases between them. The CDR3 DNA sequence: TGCGCCAGCAGCCTCCTCCACGGGCAGGGAGTTGCTTACGAGCAGTACTTC. Encoded protein: CASSLLHGQGVAYEQYF.

This clonotype appeared a single time. This chain joins TRBV15 and TRBJ1-4; 7 positions match TRBD1. This CDR3 has 15 residues. Per the germline V gene, CDR1 is LNHNV and CDR2 is YYDKDF (reference sequence). V shed 5 bases and J 3 bases; nucleotides not matched to a gene: 6. CDR3: CATSVHRGPNEKLFF. For the CDR3, the DNA is TGTGCCACCAGCGTTCACAGGGGCCCTAATGAAAAACTGTTTTTT.